This TCR beta chain was obtained from a study of early T cells in non-severe SARS-CoV-2 infection. Study-wide background: The study sequenced bulk RNA from unsorted whole blood, with chains unpaired.

Study-wide points: VDJdb-based matching was biased toward anti-spike CD8 responses and missed private and CD4 specificities.

Researchers attached unique molecular identifiers to individual cDNA molecules. TCRdb reprocessed the 5' RACE reads with MiXCR, giving one entry per CDR3 protein. This sample has approximately 30,000 distinct CDR3 sequences, with about 3.9% found just once. In its sample, this clonotype was seen a few times. Antigen specificity is unknown. The TCR originated in an adult who was a healthcare worker with PCR-confirmed SARS-CoV-2 infection or an uninfected control (not recorded which). Specimen: whole blood.

CDR3: CASSPSGTSTTDTQYF. The DNA of the CDR3 is TGCGCCAGCAGCCCCTCAGGGACTAGCACCACAGATACGCAGTATTTT. The chain is built from TRBV4-3 and TRBJ2-3, with TRBD2 matching 9 bases. Germline loops: CDR1 LGHNA, CDR2 YSLEER. With V trimmed by 4 bases and J by 2 bases, 7 bases remained unmatched. This CDR3 is 16 amino acids long.